The TCR beta chain described here comes from a study of shared clonotypes between healthy human individuals. Germline V gene data show CDR1 as SGHRS and CDR2 as YFSETQ. With V trimmed by 7 bases and J by 2 bases, 11 bases remained unmatched. This CDR3 contains 16 residues. Clones were read by immunoSEQ multiplex PCR, and TCRdb kept only the in-frame ones, dropping some. This table has roughly 380,000 clones, approximately 96% appearing once. This sequence joins TRBV5-1 and TRBJ2-3; the match to TRBD2 covers 9 bases. Sequenced sample: memory CD8+ T cells sorted from blood. Subset: CD45RO+ cells pooled with CCR7-negative TemRA cells. This receptor was identified in a man aged 25 to 40 in good health. CDR3 region: CASGGGTSGFTDTQYF. CDR3 sequence (DNA): TGCGCCAGCGGAGGGGGCACTAGCGGGTTCACAGATACGCAGTATTTT.